This T cell receptor (beta chain) is from a study of T cell changes during pregnancy in multiple sclerosis (dated by TCRdb to 2018 to 2020). Broadly, across the study: In women with multiple sclerosis, the researchers looked at how the T cell repertoire shifted as pregnancy progressed.

The library was obtained by the immunoSEQ multiplex PCR assay. The table comes from immuneACCESS by way of TCRdb, which keeps in-frame sequences with V and J called. Part of the clones is missing from these tables; in studies checked, under half for an unresolved V gene and the rest for unknown reasons. The sample contains approximately 88,000 clones, about 94% of them found a single time. The ten largest account for under 0.85% of the sample. V and J lose 5 bases and 4 bases, and a span of 18 bases separates them. CDR1 and CDR2 are read off the germline V gene as SGHRS and YFSETQ. The CDR3 goes from the cysteine to the phenylalanine over 15 residues. Only CDR3 DNA is held: 45 bases, read in frame from base 1. As to this clone: Its binding antigen is unknown. Base qualities were left out, and no much larger clone turns up one base away.

This specimen was peripheral blood, taken in the third trimester of pregnancy. The TCR comes from a female donor with multiple sclerosis, enrolled in a pregnancy study. Recombination joined TRBV5-1 with TRBJ1-1; there is no confident call for the D gene. The nucleotide sequence reads TGCGCCAGCAGAGAATCGTTCACTACTTTCACTGAAGCTTTCTTT. This gives the protein CASRESFTTFTEAFF.